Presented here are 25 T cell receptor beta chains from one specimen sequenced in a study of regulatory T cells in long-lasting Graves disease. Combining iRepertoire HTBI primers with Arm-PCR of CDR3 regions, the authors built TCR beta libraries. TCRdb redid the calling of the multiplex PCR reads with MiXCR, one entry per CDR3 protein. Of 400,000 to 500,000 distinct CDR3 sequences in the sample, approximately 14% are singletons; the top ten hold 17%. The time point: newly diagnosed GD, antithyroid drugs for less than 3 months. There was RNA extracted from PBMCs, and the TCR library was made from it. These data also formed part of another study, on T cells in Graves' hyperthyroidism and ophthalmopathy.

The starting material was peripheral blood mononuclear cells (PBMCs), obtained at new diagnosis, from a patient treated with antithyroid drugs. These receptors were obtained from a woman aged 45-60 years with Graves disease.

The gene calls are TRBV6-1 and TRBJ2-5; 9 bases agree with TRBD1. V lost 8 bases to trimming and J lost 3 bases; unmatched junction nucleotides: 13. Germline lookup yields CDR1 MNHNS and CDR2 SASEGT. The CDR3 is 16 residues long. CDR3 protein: CASSTSSGTGKETQYF. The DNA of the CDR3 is TGTGCCAGCTCCACCTCATCCGGGACAGGGAAAGAGACCCAGTACTTC.

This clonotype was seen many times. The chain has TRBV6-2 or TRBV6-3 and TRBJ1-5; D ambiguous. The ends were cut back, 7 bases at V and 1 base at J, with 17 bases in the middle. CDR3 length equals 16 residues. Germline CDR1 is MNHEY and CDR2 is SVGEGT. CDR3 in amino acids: CASTEDGFSSNQPQHF. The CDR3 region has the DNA TGTGCCAGCACCGAGGACGGTTTCTCGAGCAATCAGCCCCAGCATTTT.

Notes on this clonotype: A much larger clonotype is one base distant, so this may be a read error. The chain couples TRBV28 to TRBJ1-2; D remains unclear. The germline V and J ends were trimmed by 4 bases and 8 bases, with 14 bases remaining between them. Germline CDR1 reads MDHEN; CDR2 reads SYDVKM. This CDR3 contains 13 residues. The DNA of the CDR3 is TGTGCCAGCAGTTATGTGACCCTGGACGGCTACACCTTC. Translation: CASSYVTLDGYTF.

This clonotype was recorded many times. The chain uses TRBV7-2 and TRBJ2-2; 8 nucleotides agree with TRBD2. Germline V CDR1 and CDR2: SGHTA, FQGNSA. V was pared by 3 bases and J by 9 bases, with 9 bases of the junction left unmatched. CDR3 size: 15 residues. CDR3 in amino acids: CASSFGTRDGWELFF. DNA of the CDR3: TGTGCCAGCAGCTTCGGGACTAGAGATGGGTGGGAGCTGTTTTTT.

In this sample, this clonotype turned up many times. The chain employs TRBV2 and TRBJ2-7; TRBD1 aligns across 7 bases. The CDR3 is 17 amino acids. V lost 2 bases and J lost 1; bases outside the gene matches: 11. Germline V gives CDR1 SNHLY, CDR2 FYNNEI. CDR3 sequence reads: CASSETRVWDSSYEQYF. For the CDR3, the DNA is TGTGCCAGCAGTGAAACTCGGGTCTGGGACAGTTCCTACGAGCAGTACTTC.

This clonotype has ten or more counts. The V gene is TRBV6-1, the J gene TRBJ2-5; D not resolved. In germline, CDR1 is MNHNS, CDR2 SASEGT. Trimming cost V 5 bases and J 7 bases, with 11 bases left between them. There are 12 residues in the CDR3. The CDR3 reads CASSLGRGTQYF. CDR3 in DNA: TGTGCCAGCAGTCTAGGTCGTGGGACCCAGTACTTC.

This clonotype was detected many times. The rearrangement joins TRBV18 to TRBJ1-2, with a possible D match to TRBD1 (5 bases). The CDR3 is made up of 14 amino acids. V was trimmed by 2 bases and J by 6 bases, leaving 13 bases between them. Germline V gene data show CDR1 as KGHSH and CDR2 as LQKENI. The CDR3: CASSPVAREDGYTF. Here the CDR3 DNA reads TGTGCCAGCTCACCAGTAGCCAGGGAGGATGGCTACACCTTC.

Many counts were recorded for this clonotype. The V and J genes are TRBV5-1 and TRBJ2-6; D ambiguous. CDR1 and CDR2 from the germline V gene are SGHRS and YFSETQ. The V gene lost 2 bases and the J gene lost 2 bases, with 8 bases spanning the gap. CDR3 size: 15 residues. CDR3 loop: CASSFAEAGANVLTF. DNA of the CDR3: TGCGCCAGCAGCTTTGCAGAGGCTGGGGCCAACGTCCTGACTTTC.

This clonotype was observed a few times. CDR3 amino acids: CASSIAGGGPDTQYF. The CDR3 DNA sequence: TGTGCCAGTAGCATCGCGGGAGGCGGGCCAGATACGCAGTATTTT. The chain links TRBV19 to TRBJ2-3; the match to TRBD2 covers 8 bases. The junction had 9 bases not matched to a gene; V was cut back by 6 bases and J by 4 bases. Germline lookup yields CDR1 LNHDA and CDR2 SQIVND (reference sequence). The length of the CDR3 is 15 residues.

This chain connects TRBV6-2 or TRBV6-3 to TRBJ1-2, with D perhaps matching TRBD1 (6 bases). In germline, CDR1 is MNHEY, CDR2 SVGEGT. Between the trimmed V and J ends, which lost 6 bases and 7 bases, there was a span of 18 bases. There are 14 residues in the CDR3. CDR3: CASSPEQGSGGYTF. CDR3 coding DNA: TGTGCCAGCAGCCCCGAACAGGGTTCTGGTGGCTACACCTTC.

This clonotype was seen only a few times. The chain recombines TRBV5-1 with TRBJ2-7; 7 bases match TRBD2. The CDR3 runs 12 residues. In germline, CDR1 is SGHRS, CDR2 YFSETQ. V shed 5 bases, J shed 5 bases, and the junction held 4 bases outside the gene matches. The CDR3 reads CASRTSFDEQYF. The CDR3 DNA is TGCGCCAGCAGGACTAGCTTCGACGAGCAGTACTTC.

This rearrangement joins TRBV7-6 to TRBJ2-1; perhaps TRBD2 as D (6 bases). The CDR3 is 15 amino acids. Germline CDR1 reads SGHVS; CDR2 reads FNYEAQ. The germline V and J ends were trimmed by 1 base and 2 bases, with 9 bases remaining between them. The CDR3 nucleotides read TGTGCCAGCAGCTTAGGATGGGGGGCCTACAATGAGCAGTTCTTC. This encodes CASSLGWGAYNEQFF.

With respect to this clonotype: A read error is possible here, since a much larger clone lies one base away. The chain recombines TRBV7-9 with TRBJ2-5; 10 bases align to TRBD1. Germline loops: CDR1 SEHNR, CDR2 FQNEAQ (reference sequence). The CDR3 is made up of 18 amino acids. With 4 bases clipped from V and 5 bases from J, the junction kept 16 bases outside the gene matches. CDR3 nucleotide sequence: TGTGCCAGCAGCTGCTCCGGACAGGGGGTTTGGGTAACGGAGACCCAGTACTTC. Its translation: CASSCSGQGVWVTETQYF.

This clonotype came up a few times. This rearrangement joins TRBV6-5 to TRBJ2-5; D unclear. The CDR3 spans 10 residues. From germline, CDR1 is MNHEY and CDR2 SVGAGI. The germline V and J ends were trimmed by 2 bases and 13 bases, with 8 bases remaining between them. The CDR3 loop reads CASSYREWYF. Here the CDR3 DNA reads TGTGCCAGCAGTTACAGAGAGTGGTACTTC.

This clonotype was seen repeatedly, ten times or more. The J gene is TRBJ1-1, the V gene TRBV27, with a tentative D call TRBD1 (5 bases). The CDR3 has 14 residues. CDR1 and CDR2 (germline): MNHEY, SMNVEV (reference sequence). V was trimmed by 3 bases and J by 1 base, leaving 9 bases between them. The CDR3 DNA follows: TGTGCCAGCAGTTTGACAGCCGGGAACACTGAAGCTTTCTTT. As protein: CASSLTAGNTEAFF.

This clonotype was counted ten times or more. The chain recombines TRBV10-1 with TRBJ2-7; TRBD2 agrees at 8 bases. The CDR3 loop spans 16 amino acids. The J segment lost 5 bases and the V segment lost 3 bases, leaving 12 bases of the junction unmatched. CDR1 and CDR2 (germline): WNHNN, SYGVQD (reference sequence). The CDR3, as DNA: TGCGCCAGCAGTGAAGGCAAGGGCGGGAGGAGGGACGAGCAGTACTTC. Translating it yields CASSEGKGGRRDEQYF.

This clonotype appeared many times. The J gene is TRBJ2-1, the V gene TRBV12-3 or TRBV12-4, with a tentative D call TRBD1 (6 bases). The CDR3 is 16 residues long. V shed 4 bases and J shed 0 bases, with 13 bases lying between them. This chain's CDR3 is CASSSTQGSSYNEQFF. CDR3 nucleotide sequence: TGTGCCAGCAGTTCGACACAGGGCAGCTCCTACAATGAGCAGTTCTTC.

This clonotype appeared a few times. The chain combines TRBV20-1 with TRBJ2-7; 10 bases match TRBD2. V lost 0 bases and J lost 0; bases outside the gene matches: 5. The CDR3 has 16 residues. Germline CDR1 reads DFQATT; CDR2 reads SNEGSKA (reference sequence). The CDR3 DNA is TGCAGTGCTAGAGAACGGACTAGCGGCCTCTCCTACGAGCAGTACTTC. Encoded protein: CSARERTSGLSYEQYF.

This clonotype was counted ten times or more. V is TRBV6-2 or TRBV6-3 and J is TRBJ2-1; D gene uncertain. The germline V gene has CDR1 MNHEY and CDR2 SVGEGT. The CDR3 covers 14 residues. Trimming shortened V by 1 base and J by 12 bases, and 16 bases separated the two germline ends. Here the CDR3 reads CASSYWSVSTTQFF. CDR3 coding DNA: TGTGCCAGCAGTTACTGGTCAGTCTCCACTACGCAGTTCTTC.

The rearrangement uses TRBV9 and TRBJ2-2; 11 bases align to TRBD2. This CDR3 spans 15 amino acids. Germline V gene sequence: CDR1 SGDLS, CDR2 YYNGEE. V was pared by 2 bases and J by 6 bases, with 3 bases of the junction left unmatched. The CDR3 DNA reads TGTGCCAGCAGCGTTAGCGGGAGGGCCGCCGGGGAGCTGTTTTTT. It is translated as CASSVSGRAAGELFF. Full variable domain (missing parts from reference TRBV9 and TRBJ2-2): DSGVTQTPKHLITATGQRVTLRCSPRSGDLSVYWYQQSLDQGLQFLIQYYNGEERAKGNILERFSAQQFPDLHSELNLSSLELGDSALYFCASSVSGRAAGELFFGEGSRLTVL.

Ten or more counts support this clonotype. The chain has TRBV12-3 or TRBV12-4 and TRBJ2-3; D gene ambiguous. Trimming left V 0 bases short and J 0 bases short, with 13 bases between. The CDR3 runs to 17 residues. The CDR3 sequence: CASSLAHVQRSTDTQYF. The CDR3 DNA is TGTGCCAGCAGTTTAGCGCACGTCCAGAGGAGCACAGATACGCAGTATTTT.

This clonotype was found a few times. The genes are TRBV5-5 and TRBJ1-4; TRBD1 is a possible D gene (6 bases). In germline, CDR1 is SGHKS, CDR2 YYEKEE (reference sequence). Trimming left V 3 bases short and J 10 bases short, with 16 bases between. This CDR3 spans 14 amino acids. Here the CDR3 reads CASSSGQLGRKLFF. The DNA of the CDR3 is TGTGCCAGCAGCTCCGGACAGTTAGGGCGAAAACTGTTTTTT.

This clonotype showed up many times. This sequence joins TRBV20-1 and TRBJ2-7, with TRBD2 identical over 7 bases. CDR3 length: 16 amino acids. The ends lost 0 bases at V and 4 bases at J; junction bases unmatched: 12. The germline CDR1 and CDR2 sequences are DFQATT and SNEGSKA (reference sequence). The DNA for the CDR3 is TGCAGTGCTAGAGATATTGACGGGAGGTCTTTTTACGAGCAGTACTTC. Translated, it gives CSARDIDGRSFYEQYF.

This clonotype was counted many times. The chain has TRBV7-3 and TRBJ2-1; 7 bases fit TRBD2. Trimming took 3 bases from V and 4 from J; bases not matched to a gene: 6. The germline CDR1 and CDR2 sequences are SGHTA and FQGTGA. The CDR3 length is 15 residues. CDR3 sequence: CASSLGGSGYNEQFF. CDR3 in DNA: TGTGCCAGCAGCTTGGGCGGGAGTGGATACAATGAGCAGTTCTTC.

The DNA for the CDR3 is TGTGCCAGCTCCTTTGGGACTGCCAAAAACATTCAGTACTTC. This sequence encodes CASSFGTAKNIQYF. This sequence joins TRBV14 and TRBJ2-4; possibly TRBD2 for D (6 bases). The CDR3 consists of 14 residues. The germline V gene has CDR1 SGHDN and CDR2 FVKESK. The V end lost 8 bases, the J end lost 1 base, and 12 bases lay between the germline ends.